This passage covers 25 T cell receptor beta chains from one sample sequenced in a study of cytomegalovirus exposure and HLA in healthy donors. PCR was performed using 60 Vbeta and 13 Jbeta primers. Profiled with immunoSEQ multiplex PCR; TCRdb holds only in-frame clones, not every one. This sample has roughly 110,000 clones; around 84% occur once, and the top ten carry roughly 22%. Source material: PBMCs. All receptors come from a man younger than 40 in good health and CMV-seropositive.

This chain uses TRBV18 with TRBJ2-1; a possible D gene is TRBD1 (6 bases). The CDR3 has 16 amino acids. Trimming took 1 base from V and 4 from J, leaving 14 bases between them. Per the germline V gene, CDR1 is KGHSH and CDR2 is LQKENI. The DNA for the CDR3 is TGTGCCAGCTCACCACTCTCGGACAGTAGATACAATGAGCAGTTCTTC. Translating it yields CASSPLSDSRYNEQFF.

The table lists this clone with a count of one. V is TRBV6-5 and J is TRBJ2-3, with TRBD2 matching 8 bases. Trimming at V came to 6 bases and at J to 3 bases, leaving 8 bases not matched to a gene. Germline V gene sequence: CDR1 MNHEY, CDR2 SVGAGI. The CDR3 spans 15 residues. CDR3 amino acids: CASSQRGRGTDTQYF. As DNA, the CDR3 is TGTGCCAGCAGCCAGCGGGGGAGAGGGACAGATACGCAGTATTTT.

This chain links TRBV5-1 with TRBJ2-1, with D possibly matching TRBD2 (5 bases). Per the germline V gene, CDR1 is SGHRS and CDR2 is YFSETQ. V dropped 4 bases and J dropped 2 bases, with 13 bases sitting between them. The CDR3 loop spans 15 amino acids. The CDR3 coding sequence is TGCGCCAGCAGCCTGGGAGATAGAGCCTACAATGAGCAGTTCTTC. Amino acid sequence: CASSLGDRAYNEQFF.

V usage is TRBV5-4 and J usage is TRBJ2-1, with no clear D. CDR3 length equals 16 residues. CDR1 is SGHNT, CDR2 YYREEE, per germline (reference sequence). The V end was cut by 4 bases, the J end by 2 bases, with 16 bases between. CDR3 sequence (DNA): TGTGCCAGCAGCCCAGTCGGAGCGACGGCCTACAATGAGCAGTTCTTC. Protein: CASSPVGATAYNEQFF.

The chain combines TRBV7-9 with TRBJ2-3, with D possibly matching TRBD1 (6 bases). This CDR3 is 15 amino acids long. Germline V lookup: CDR1 SEHNR, CDR2 FQNEAQ (reference sequence). Trimming removed 3 bases from V and 4 bases from J, with 14 bases in between. CDR3 residues: CASSLARGGADTQYF. The CDR3, as DNA: TGTGCCAGCAGCTTGGCCAGGGGCGGAGCAGATACGCAGTATTTT.

This chain uses TRBV12-5 with TRBJ2-3; TRBD1 matches 7 bases. CDR3 length equals 15 residues. Germline CDR1 is LGHNT and CDR2 is FRNRAP. V shed 3 bases, J shed 2 bases, and the junction held 5 bases outside the gene matches. CDR3 in DNA: TGTGCTAGTGGTTTAAGACAGGGTGTCACAGATACGCAGTATTTT. As protein: CASGLRQGVTDTQYF.

This rearrangement joins TRBV5-4 to TRBJ2-7; 10 nucleotides agree with TRBD2. CDR1 is SGHNT and CDR2 is YYREEE in the germline V gene (reference sequence). There are 14 residues in the CDR3. V dropped 4 bases and J dropped 5; count of bases not matched to a gene: 6. Here the CDR3 reads CASSILAGFDEQYF. CDR3 nucleotides: TGTGCCAGCAGCATACTAGCGGGGTTTGACGAGCAGTACTTC.

In its sample, this clone was seen a few times. V is TRBV2 and J is TRBJ1-2, with D tentatively TRBD1 (5 bases). V lost 7 bases and J 6 bases, leaving 21 bases between the germline ends. Germline V CDR1 and CDR2: SNHLY, FYNNEI. The CDR3 has 15 residues. CDR3 region: CASTVAGGWGDGYTF. The CDR3 coding sequence is TGTGCCAGCACTGTCGCGGGGGGGTGGGGAGATGGCTACACCTTC.

The chain has TRBV30 and TRBJ1-5, with unresolved D. The CDR3 is 13 amino acids. V was cut by 3 bases and J by 7 bases, with 13 bases left in between. Germline assignment: CDR1 GTSNPN and CDR2 SVGIG (reference sequence). The chain's CDR3 is CAWSLEVGQPQHF. As DNA, the CDR3 is TGTGCCTGGAGCTTAGAGGTTGGACAGCCCCAGCATTTT.

To note about this clone: At one end, the junction sequence differs from germline, possibly due to a read error. This chain uses TRBV4-2 with TRBJ2-1; 11 nucleotides align to TRBD2. This CDR3 has 19 residues. Germline V gene data show CDR1 as LGHNA and CDR2 as YNFKEQ. CDR3 sequence reads: CASSVGEGLAAPEPPIRIF. CDR3 bases: TGTGCCAGCAGCGTCGGAGAGGGACTAGCGGCCCCGGAGCCCCCCATTCGTATCTTC.

The rearrangement links TRBV5-4 to TRBJ2-1; D call uncertain. Germline CDR1 and CDR2: SGHNT and YYREEE (reference sequence). CDR3 size: 14 residues. V lost 0 bases to trimming and J lost 2 bases, with 6 bases between them. CDR3 in DNA: TGTGCCAGCAGCTTGGGCAGTCCCTACAATGAGCAGTTCTTC. Protein sequence: CASSLGSPYNEQFF.

The V call is TRBV6-5, the J call TRBJ1-5, with a weak D call TRBD1 (5 bases). Deletions cut 10 bases from V and 1 base from J, with 17 bases between. The CDR3 has 15 amino acids. CDR1 is MNHEY, CDR2 SVGAGI, per germline. CDR3: CAIPAPRQSNQPQHF. The CDR3 nucleotides are TGTGCCATCCCCGCCCCCCGACAGAGCAATCAGCCCCAGCATTTT.

V usage is TRBV7-8 and J usage is TRBJ2-2; maybe TRBD1 (6 bases). Deletions cut 6 bases from V and 1 base from J, with 21 bases between. CDR3 length: 18 amino acids. The germline V gene encodes CDR1 SGHVS and CDR2 FQNEAQ. CDR3 DNA sequence: TGTGCCAGCAGTCCGTCGTTTGGAGGCAGGGGGAACACCGGGGAGCTGTTTTTT. Translation gives CASSPSFGGRGNTGELFF.

CDR3 DNA sequence: TGTGCCAGCAGCTCGGGACAGGGGACAGACGAGCAGTACTTC. Its translation: CASSSGQGTDEQYF. This chain uses TRBV7-3 with TRBJ2-7; TRBD1 matches at 10 bases. The germline gives CDR1 SGHTA, CDR2 FQGTGA. The CDR3 has 14 amino acids. V shed 4 bases, J shed 5 bases, and the junction held 5 bases outside the gene matches.

V usage is TRBV28 and J usage is TRBJ2-4; D perhaps matches TRBD1 (6 bases). Trimming left V 5 bases short and J 6 bases short, with 26 bases between. Germline-derived CDR1 and CDR2 are MDHEN and SYDVKM. This CDR3 is 18 amino acids long. Written as DNA, the CDR3 is TGTGCCAGCAGTCTACCGACAGGACCAATCCCAGTCTTAAACATTCAGTACTTC. Its protein product is CASSLPTGPIPVLNIQYF.

The rearrangement uses TRBV13 and TRBJ2-1, with D tentatively TRBD2 (5 bases). This CDR3 is built from 12 residues. Trimming cost V 5 bases and J 7 bases, with 9 bases left between them. Germline lookup yields CDR1 PRHDT and CDR2 FYEKMQ (reference sequence). The CDR3 DNA sequence: TGTGCCAGCAGCCTCTCGGGGAATGAGCAGTTCTTC. Amino acid sequence: CASSLSGNEQFF.

The chain joins TRBV6-5 to TRBJ2-3; no clear D gene. The ends were cut back, 1 base at V and 4 bases at J, with 9 bases in the middle. Germline lookup yields CDR1 MNHEY and CDR2 SVGAGI. This CDR3 is 14 amino acids long. CDR3 nucleotide sequence: TGTGCCAGCAGTTACTTATCCTCTGCAGATACGCAGTATTTT. Translating gives CASSYLSSADTQYF.

V usage is TRBV7-6 and J usage is TRBJ1-3; D is unclear. The CDR3 is 17 residues long. From germline, CDR1 is SGHVS and CDR2 FNYEAQ. The V and J ends lost 5 bases and 2 bases respectively, with 19 bases between them. This CDR3 is CASSLLRAAGAGNTIYF. The CDR3 DNA sequence: TGTGCCAGCAGCCTCCTGAGGGCCGCCGGCGCTGGAAACACCATATATTTT.

The genes are TRBV5-6 and TRBJ1-1, with D unresolved. Germline CDR1 reads SGHDT; CDR2 reads YYEEEE. V was cut by 4 bases and J by 0 bases, with 7 bases left in between. The CDR3 spans 13 residues. CDR3 sequence reads: CASSQIMNTEAFF. CDR3 sequence (DNA): TGTGCCAGCAGCCAAATCATGAACACTGAAGCTTTCTTT.

The CDR3 reads CASSRRWGLAGGSSYNEQFF. The CDR3 DNA sequence: TGTGCCAGCAGTCGTCGCTGGGGACTAGCGGGGGGGAGCTCCTACAATGAGCAGTTCTTC. This chain uses TRBV2 with TRBJ2-1; TRBD2 matches 16 bases. J gave up 0 bases and V 5 bases, and 10 bases lay outside the gene matches. The CDR3 spans 20 residues. Germline loops: CDR1 SNHLY, CDR2 FYNNEI.

The V and J genes are TRBV6-5 and TRBJ1-1; perhaps TRBD1 as D (6 bases). Germline CDR1 MNHEY, CDR2 SVGAGI. Trimming took off 0 bases at V and 0 bases at J, with 11 bases between the two ends. The CDR3 length is 16 residues. The CDR3: CASSYSGGGLNTEAFF. The DNA for the CDR3 is TGTGCCAGCAGTTACTCAGGGGGGGGGCTGAACACTGAAGCTTTCTTT.

In regard to this clone: Because it lacks the conserved phenylalanine or tryptophan at the end, this CDR3 is likely a read error. It is unclear where the CDR3 begins or ends on the DNA, so no DNA is shown, and the CDR3 is as TCRdb lists it. The chain recombines TRBV6-1 with TRBJ1-2; the listed D gene, TRBD1, was not tested against the DNA. CDR1 is MNHNS, CDR2 SASEGT, per germline. The CDR3 is made up of 10 amino acids, end residues included. The CDR3 loop reads CASSEVGVVL.

This clone was found a few times. This chain links TRBV4-1 with TRBJ2-7; 7 bases map to TRBD1. The CDR3 covers 13 residues. The V gene end was trimmed by 4 bases and the J gene end by 7 bases; junction bases not matched to a gene: 7. The germline CDR1 and CDR2 sequences are MGHRA and YSYEKL. In DNA, the CDR3 is TGCGCCAGCAGCCGTAGACAGGGCCTAGAGCAGTACGTC. Translating gives CASSRRQGLEQYV.

The CDR3: CASSQGRDGYTF. CDR3 in DNA: TGTGCCAGCAGCCAGGGGAGGGATGGCTACACCTTC. The chain employs TRBV5-8 and TRBJ1-2; possible D gene TRBD1, 6 bases. V shed 4 bases and J shed 6 bases, with 10 bases lying between them. The CDR3 spans 12 residues. Germline V CDR1 and CDR2: SGHTS, YDEGEE.

The chain combines TRBV7-9 with TRBJ1-1, with 8 bases fitting TRBD1. The V and J ends lost 7 bases and 1 base, in that order; junction bases with no gene match: 5. The CDR3 sequence is 14 residues long. In germline, CDR1 is SEHNR, CDR2 FQNEAQ (reference sequence). This chain's CDR3 is CASTLTGGNTEAFF. CDR3 sequence (DNA): TGTGCCAGCACTCTTACAGGGGGGAACACTGAAGCTTTCTTT.